Presented here are 11 T cell receptor beta chains from one specimen sequenced in a study of control samples from healthy donors and cancer patients. Some clones are missing from TCRdb's copy, which holds only in-frame ones; the method was immunoSEQ multiplex PCR. The sample consists of 110,000 or so clones, roughly 90% of them appearing once. Sequenced input: blood. These receptors were obtained from a man aged 50 or older in good health.

The J gene is TRBJ2-1, the V gene TRBV5-4; TRBD1 is a possible D gene (5 bases). Trimming took off 6 bases at V and 4 bases at J, with 5 bases between the two ends. The CDR3 is 11 residues long. Germline loops: CDR1 SGHNT, CDR2 YYREEE (reference sequence). In DNA, the CDR3 is TGTGCCAGCAAGGGGTACAATGAGCAGTTCTTC. As protein: CASKGYNEQFF. Together with reference TRBV5-4 and TRBJ2-1, the CDR3 gives the full variable domain: ETGVTQSPTHLIKTRGQQVTLRCSSQSGHNTVSWYQQALGQGPQFIFQYYREEENGRGNFPPRFSGLQFPNYSSELNVNALELDDSALYLCASKGYNEQFFGPGTRLTVL.

The V gene is TRBV5-6, the J gene TRBJ1-2; 9 bases align to TRBD1. Germline assignment: CDR1 SGHDT and CDR2 YYEEEE. The CDR3 has 16 amino acids. V was pared by 2 bases and J by 4 bases, with 9 bases of the junction left unmatched. The CDR3 DNA reads TGTGCCAGCAGCTTACCGGGACAGGGTTTGCCCTATGGCTACACCTTC. This encodes CASSLPGQGLPYGYTF.

This clone was observed a handful of times. The rearrangement uses TRBV9 and TRBJ2-1; the D gene is possibly TRBD2 (6 bases). The V end was cut by 0 bases, the J end by 7 bases, with 8 bases between. The V gene's germline CDR1 is SGDLS and CDR2 YYNGEE. This CDR3 has 13 residues. The CDR3 DNA is TGTGCCAGCAGCGTAGCTGGGGGGAATGAGCAGTTCTTC. Encoded protein: CASSVAGGNEQFF.

The chain carries TRBV7-8 and TRBJ1-5; no clear D. CDR1 is SGHVS, CDR2 FQNEAQ, per germline. V lost 5 bases, J lost 4 bases, and 9 bases lay in between. The CDR3 length is 13 residues. In nucleotides, the CDR3 is TGTGCCAGCAGCGGATCGAGTAATCAGCCCCAGCATTTT. Amino acids: CASSGSSNQPQHF.

This clone has only one observation. This rearrangement joins TRBV5-1 to TRBJ1-4; 7 positions agree with TRBD1. The CDR3 runs 15 residues. CDR1 and CDR2 from the germline V gene are SGHRS and YFSETQ. V lost 4 bases to trimming and J lost 6 bases; unmatched junction nucleotides: 9. CDR3 DNA: TGCGCCAGCAGCGTACGGACAGGAGGAGATGAAAAACTGTTTTTT. Its translation: CASSVRTGGDEKLFF. Using reference TRBV5-1 and TRBJ1-4 for the parts outside the CDR3, the full variable domain is KAGVTQTPRYLIKTRGQQVTLSCSPISGHRSVSWYQQTPGQGLQFLFEYFSETQRNKGNFPGRFSGRQFSNSRSEMNVSTLELGDSALYLCASSVRTGGDEKLFFGSGTQLSVL.

V and J are TRBV5-1 and TRBJ1-1; D gene uncertain. Trimming stripped 5 bases from V and 2 bases from J, with 10 bases between. CDR1 SGHRS and CDR2 YFSETQ come from the germline V gene. This CDR3 contains 13 residues. CDR3 amino acids: CASSYELNTEAFF. The CDR3 DNA sequence: TGCGCCAGCAGTTACGAATTAAACACTGAAGCTTTCTTT. The whole variable domain, filled in from reference TRBV5-1 and TRBJ1-1, reads KAGVTQTPRYLIKTRGQQVTLSCSPISGHRSVSWYQQTPGQGLQFLFEYFSETQRNKGNFPGRFSGRQFSNSRSEMNVSTLELGDSALYLCASSYELNTEAFFGQGTRLTVV.

The chain combines TRBV2 with TRBJ1-2; no firm D call. From germline, CDR1 is SNHLY and CDR2 FYNNEI. Trimming left V 4 bases short and J 3 bases short, with 9 bases between. The CDR3 totals 13 residues. The CDR3 DNA is TGTGCCAGCAGTGCTACGGGGTACTATGGCTACACCTTC. It is translated as CASSATGYYGYTF. The full variable domain, with the rest looked up from reference TRBV2 and TRBJ1-2, is EPEVTQTPSHQVTQMGQEVILRCVPISNHLYFYWYRQILGQKVEFLVSFYNNEISEKSEIFDDQFSVERPDGSNFTLKIRSTKLEDSAMYFCASSATGYYGYTFGSGTRLTVV.

CDR3 amino acids: CASSSMDSHNEQFF. The CDR3 DNA reads TGTGCCAGCAGCTCGATGGACAGTCACAATGAGCAGTTCTTC. This chain connects TRBV11-2 to TRBJ2-1; a weak D match, TRBD1 (6 bases). Germline CDR1 and CDR2: SGHAT and FQNNGV. CDR3 size: 14 residues. Trimming cost V 4 bases and J 5 bases, with 12 bases left between them.

The chain couples TRBV27 to TRBJ1-1, with 9 bases that match TRBD1. Trimming cost V 5 bases and J 0 bases; bases outside gene matches: 7. The CDR3 sequence is 16 residues long. From germline, CDR1 is MNHEY and CDR2 SMNVEV (reference sequence). Here the CDR3 reads CASSQGQGYMNTEAFF. In nucleotides, the CDR3 is TGTGCCAGCAGTCAGGGACAGGGTTACATGAACACTGAAGCTTTCTTT.

The chain couples TRBV3-1 (or the pseudogene TRBV3-2) to TRBJ1-2; perhaps TRBD1 as D (5 bases). V was pared by 1 base and J by 6 bases, with 18 bases between. The CDR3 extends over 16 amino acids. CDR1 and CDR2 (germline): LGHDT, YNNKEL (reference sequence). The CDR3: CASSQAGDRLRDGYTF. CDR3 nucleotides: TGTGCCAGCAGCCAAGCCGGGGACCGCCTTCGGGATGGCTACACCTTC.

The V and J genes are TRBV30 and TRBJ2-7, with 10 bases fitting TRBD2. Germline assignment: CDR1 GTSNPN and CDR2 SVGIG (reference sequence). After removal of 4 bases from V and 2 bases from J, the junction contained 5 bases not matched to a gene. CDR3 length: 14 amino acids. The CDR3 bases are TGTGCCTGGAAAAGGACTAGCGGCCCCTACGAGCAGTACTTC. It is translated as CAWKRTSGPYEQYF. Together with reference TRBV30 and TRBJ2-7, the CDR3 gives the full variable domain: SQTIHQWPATLVQPVGSPLSLECTVEGTSNPNLYWYRQAAGRGLQLLFYSVGIGQISSEVPQNLSASRPQDRQFILSSKKLLLSDSGFYLCAWKRTSGPYEQYFGPGTRLTVT.